This T cell receptor (beta chain) was observed in a study of response to subunit inactivated influenza vaccine. Findings and limits, study-wide: Only a handful of new T cells, the authors suggested, are recruited with each seasonal influenza vaccination.

This clonotype was found a few times. The target antigen is unknown. MiXCR, run by TCRdb on the RT-PCR reads, gives a single entry per CDR3 protein. The table has hundreds of thousands of distinct CDR3 sequences, over 25% seen once. Trimming removed 5 bases from V and 0 bases from J, with 2 bases in between. This CDR3 is 11 amino acids long. The germline V gene encodes CDR1 DFQATT and CDR2 SNEGSKA (reference sequence). The sample consisted of CD4+ T cells sorted from PBMCs, taken approximately 5 days after vaccination. The gene calls are TRBV20-1 and TRBJ1-3; D uncertain. This TCR was sampled from a middle-aged man who received an inactivated influenza vaccine. The CDR3 bases are TGCAGTGCTCACTCTGGAAACACCATATATTTT. Its protein product is CSAHSGNTIYF.